The 18 T cell receptor beta chains below were found in one sample sequenced in a study of tissue T cells after allogeneic stem cell transplantation. The time point was: mouse harvest day 7 after allogeneic transplant. Each mouse received 10^7 T-cell-depleted marrow cells plus 10^6 splenic CD5+ T cells by tail vein. The table came from immunoSEQ multiplex PCR; TCRdb's copy has only in-frame clones and leaves some out. The table shows some 6,700 clones, with 50% occurring only once. Input material: gut tissue. The receptors stem from a female BALB/c mouse given C57BL/6 T cells with graft-versus-host disease after an allogeneic hematopoietic cell transplant.

As to this clone: Gene names refer to mouse genes. Read data end 1 residue before the CDR3 end; the end is taken from the germline J gene. The chain recombines TRBV5 with TRBJ2-4, with 8 nucleotides matching TRBD2. Germline V gene data show CDR1 as LGHNA and CDR2 as YNLKQL (reference sequence). There are 17 residues in the CDR3. Germline trimming cut 0 bases from V and 0 bases from J; bases unmatched to any gene: 5. The CDR3 loop is CASSQDHWGPSQNTLYF. The covered CDR3 bases are TGTGCCAGCAGCCAAGATCACTGGGGGCCTAGTCAAAACACCTTGTAC.

By frequency in the sample, this clone is medium-sized (0.01 to 0.1%). The germline and genes are mouse ones. The read finishes 1 residue shy of the CDR3 end, and the germline J gene is used to complete it. V usage is TRBV13-2 and J usage is TRBJ2-3, with 13 nucleotides matching TRBD2. The CDR3 is 15 amino acids. Germline CDR1 and CDR2: NNHNN and SYGAGS (reference sequence). V lost 5 bases, J lost 5 bases, and 5 bases stayed unmatched. CDR3 bases read: TGTGCCAGCGGGGACTGGGGGGGCGCAGGAGAAACGCTGTAT. Protein product: CASGDWGGAGETLY. The CDR3 reads in full as CASGDWGGAGETLYF.

This clone qualifies as medium-sized. Mouse names are used for the genes. The sequence runs out 1 residue before the end of the CDR3; the remainder is reconstructed from the germline J gene. The chain employs TRBV3 and TRBJ1-3; tentatively, D is TRBD1 (6 bases). This CDR3 is 14 amino acids long. The germline V and J ends were trimmed by 6 bases and 0 bases, with 9 bases remaining between them. Per germline, CDR1 SNHLY and CDR2 FYNGKV (reference sequence). The CDR3 protein is CASRRGDSGNTLYF. The DNA read from the CDR3 is TGTGCCAGCAGGAGGGGGGATTCTGGAAATACGCTCTAT.

About this clone itself: Gene names refer to mouse genes. From the germline J gene comes the end of the CDR3, since the read stops 1 residue before it. Other nucleotide sequences from this sample produce the same CDR3. This sequence joins TRBV3 and TRBJ1-3; D is ambiguous. The germline V gene encodes CDR1 SNHLY and CDR2 FYNGKV (reference sequence). The CDR3 is 14 amino acids. V lost 0 bases, J lost 0 bases, and 3 bases lay in between. CDR3 residues: CASSLAGSGNTLYF. The sequenced CDR3 bases are TGTGCCAGCAGCTTAGCGGGTTCTGGAAATACGCTCTAT.

As to this clone: Gene names and germline refer to mouse. The read terminates 1 residue ahead of where the CDR3 ends, so the germline J gene completes it. The rearrangement links TRBV26 to TRBJ2-7; D is unclear. The CDR3 length is 12 residues. V lost 0 bases to trimming and J lost 3 bases, with 3 bases between them. Germline V CDR1 and CDR2: KGHPV, FQNQEV (reference sequence). CDR3 residues: CASSLSIYEQYF. The sequenced part of the CDR3 DNA is TGTGCCAGCAGTCTGTCCATCTATGAACAGTAC.

This clone was counted once. The gene names given are mouse names. The read finishes 1 residue shy of the CDR3 end, and the germline J gene is used to complete it. V and J are TRBV1 and TRBJ2-4, with 11 bases matching TRBD1. V shed 3 bases and J 3 bases; nucleotides not matched to a gene: 5. CDR1 is NSQYPW, CDR2 LRSPGD, per germline (reference sequence). The CDR3 extends over 16 amino acids. This CDR3 reads CTCSARDRGGQNTLYF. The sequenced part of the CDR3 DNA is TGCACCTGCAGTGCCAGGGACAGGGGGGGGCAAAACACCTTGTAC.

This clone was seen a few times. The genes are named according to mouse. The CDR3 is cut off 1 residue early in the read; its end comes from the germline J gene. The chain has TRBV15 and TRBJ2-7; 12 bases agree with TRBD2. The ends lost 6 bases at V and 0 bases at J; junction bases unmatched: 3. Per germline, CDR1 SGHND and CDR2 FRSKSL. CDR3 length: 15 residues. The CDR3 DNA, read in part, is TGTGCCAGCAGGCGACTGGGGGGGCGCTCCTATGAACAGTAC. Amino acid sequence: CASRRLGGRSYEQY. The CDR3 in its entirety is CASRRLGGRSYEQYF.

As concerns this clone: Mouse gene names and germline throughout. Coverage ceases 1 residue before the CDR3 finishes, and the germline J gene fills in the end. This rearrangement joins TRBV26 to TRBJ2-5; TRBD2 might be the D (7 bases). The CDR3 is 14 residues long. V lost 1 base, J lost 4 bases, and 9 bases lay in between. The germline CDR1 and CDR2 sequences are KGHPV and FQNQEV (reference sequence). CDR3 DNA, as far as it was read: TGTGCCAGCAGTCTGTGGGGGGCAGAAGACACCCAGTAC. Protein product: CASSLWGAEDTQY. The CDR3 as a whole reads CASSLWGAEDTQYF. Supplemented by reference TRBV26 and TRBJ2-5, the full variable domain reads NSKVIQTPRYLVKGQGQKAKMRCIPEKGHPVVFWYQQNKNNEFKFLINFQNQEVLQQIDMTEKRFSAECPSNSPCSLEIQSSEAGDSALYLCASSLWGAEDTQYFGPGTRLLVL.

As for this clone: Genes and germline come from the mouse. The read stops 1 residue short of the end of the CDR3; the missing end is completed from the germline J gene. The chain couples TRBV16 to TRBJ2-5; 8 bases are a match to TRBD2. The CDR3 extends over 13 amino acids. Germline V gene lookup returns CDR1 SGHSA and CDR2 FRNQAP. Trimming at V came to 5 bases and at J to 6 bases, leaving 4 bases not matched to a gene. The sequenced CDR3 bases are TGTGCAAGCAGCCTGGGGGGTTGGGACACCCAGTAC. Translating gives CASSLGGWDTQY. The complete CDR3 protein is CASSLGGWDTQYF.

Of note for this clone: Mouse gene names apply. The CDR3 end falls 1 residue outside the read, so it is completed with the germline J gene. The chain joins TRBV31 to TRBJ2-5, with 7 bases that match TRBD2. V shed 0 bases, J shed 1 base, and the junction held 4 bases outside the gene matches. From germline, CDR1 is GKSSPN and CDR2 SITVG. The CDR3 consists of 15 residues. The CDR3 sequence is CAWSLDLGDQDTQYF. CDR3 bases read: TGTGCCTGGAGTCTAGACCTGGGGGACCAAGACACCCAGTAC.

In its sample, this clone was seen a few times. Here the gene names and germline are mouse. CDR3: CSSSPRVANTEVFF. The CDR3 bases that were read are TGCTCCAGCAGTCCGAGGGTTGCAAACACAGAAGTCTTC. V and J are TRBV23 and TRBJ1-1; no check of the table's D call, TRBD1, against the DNA was made. The sequenced fragment ends 1 residue before the CDR3 boundary, so the rest is inferred from the germline J gene. The germline V gene encodes CDR1 KGHTA and CDR2 FQNQQP. CDR3 length equals 14 residues.

To note about this clone: All gene names here are mouse names. The read comes to an end 1 residue before the CDR3 does, leaving the germline J gene to fill in the end. The V gene is TRBV26, the J gene TRBJ1-2; D ambiguous. The ends were cut back, 4 bases at V and 0 bases at J, with 12 bases in the middle. Germline V lookup: CDR1 KGHPV, CDR2 FQNQEV (reference sequence). This CDR3 is built from 15 residues. The sequenced part of the CDR3 DNA is TGTGCCAGCAGTCCCCACAAAAATGCAAACTCCGACTACACC. This translates into CASSPHKNANSDYT. The entire CDR3 protein reads CASSPHKNANSDYTF.

A few counts support this clone. Mouse gene names and germline throughout. The CDR3 end falls 1 residue outside the read, so it is completed with the germline J gene. V usage is TRBV13-2 and J usage is TRBJ2-1, with D possibly being TRBD1 or TRBD2 (5 bases each). Germline lookup yields CDR1 NNHNN and CDR2 SYGAGS (reference sequence). The CDR3 is 14 residues long. V was cut by 0 bases and J by 3 bases, with 7 bases left in between. CDR3 bases read: TGTGCCAGCGGTGATGCCGGGGGCTATGCTGAGCAGTTC. Encoded protein: CASGDAGGYAEQF. The CDR3 in full is CASGDAGGYAEQFF.

Details on this clone: A read error may account for a junction end that differs from germline. Gene names and germline match the mouse. The read terminates 1 residue before the CDR3 end, so the remaining end is supplied by the germline J gene. Different DNA sequences within this sample yield the same CDR3. The V and J genes are TRBV26 and TRBJ1-5, with D unclear. This CDR3 is built from 12 residues. Germline V gene sequence: CDR1 KGHPV, CDR2 FQNQEV (reference sequence). The covered CDR3 bases are TGTGCCAGCAGTCGGAACAACCAGGCCCCGCTT. Protein product: CASSRNNQAPL. The entire CDR3 protein is CASSRNNQAPLF.

In this sample, this clone turned up a few times. Each gene name is a mouse one. The read stops 1 residue short of the end of the CDR3; the missing end is completed from the germline J gene. This chain uses TRBV31 with TRBJ2-3; no definite D call. Germline V gives CDR1 GKSSPN, CDR2 SITVG. This CDR3 is built from 14 residues. Trimming removed 0 bases at V and 0 bases at J, with 7 bases between. Incomplete CDR3 DNA: TGTGCCTGGAGTCTAACGGCTAGTGCAGAAACGCTGTAT. This gives the protein CAWSLTASAETLY. In full, the CDR3 is CAWSLTASAETLYF.

This clone has a handful of counts. The gene symbols are mouse symbols. The CDR3 end lies 1 residue beyond the end of the read and is filled in from the germline J gene. V and J are TRBV12-2 and TRBJ2-7; no clear D gene. The CDR3 extends over 12 amino acids. The V end was cut by 1 base, the J end by 2 bases, with 5 bases between. The germline V gene has CDR1 SGHLS and CDR2 HYDKME. Partial CDR3 DNA: TGTGCCAGCTCTCTTACAGCCTATGAACAGTAC. It translates to CASSLTAYEQY. The entire CDR3 protein is CASSLTAYEQYF.

Turning to this clone: Mouse gene names apply. The CDR3: CASSSTSNERLFF. The CDR3 DNA, read in part, is TGTGCCAGCAGCTCTACATCCAACGAAAGATTATTT. V is TRBV3 and J is TRBJ1-4; D call uncertain. Read data end 1 residue before the CDR3 end; the end is taken from the germline J gene. Trimming pared 4 bases from V and 2 bases from J, leaving 5 bases between. This CDR3 is 13 amino acids long. Per germline, CDR1 SNHLY and CDR2 FYNGKV (reference sequence).

Points on this clone: Mouse gene names and germline throughout. The DNA ends 1 residue before the CDR3 does, and the rest of the CDR3 is filled in from the germline J gene. The chain employs TRBV3 and TRBJ2-7; D gene unclear. V gave up 4 bases and J gave up 3 bases, with 7 bases separating them. Germline CDR1 and CDR2: SNHLY and FYNGKV (reference sequence). The CDR3 consists of 12 residues. Partial CDR3 DNA: TGTGCCAGCAGCTCCAAGAGCTATGAACAGTAC. It codes for CASSSKSYEQY. The CDR3 in its entirety is CASSSKSYEQYF.